This T cell receptor (beta chain) was captured in a study of T cells in Graves' hyperthyroidism and ophthalmopathy. This CDR3 comprises 17 residues. Germline CDR1 SGHVS, CDR2 FQNEAQ. J was trimmed by 2 bases and V by 2 bases; bases with no gene match: 10. Amplified regions were TCR beta CDR3 sequences from RNA transcripts. During a first-round RT-PCR of the TCR CDR3, the HTBI primer set was used. From the multiplex PCR reads, TCRdb called clonotypes with MiXCR, one entry per CDR3 protein. The table shows about 410,000 distinct CDR3 sequences, with roughly 14% occurring only once. The chain uses TRBV7-8 and TRBJ1-2; 8 bases match TRBD1. This clonotype originated in a woman aged 25 to 45 with Graves' ophthalmopathy. Sequenced input: blood. The CDR3 DNA is TGTGCCAGCAGCTTAATCGGGGGCACAGGGGGAAACTATGGCTACACCTTC. Protein sequence: CASSLIGGTGGNYGYTF.